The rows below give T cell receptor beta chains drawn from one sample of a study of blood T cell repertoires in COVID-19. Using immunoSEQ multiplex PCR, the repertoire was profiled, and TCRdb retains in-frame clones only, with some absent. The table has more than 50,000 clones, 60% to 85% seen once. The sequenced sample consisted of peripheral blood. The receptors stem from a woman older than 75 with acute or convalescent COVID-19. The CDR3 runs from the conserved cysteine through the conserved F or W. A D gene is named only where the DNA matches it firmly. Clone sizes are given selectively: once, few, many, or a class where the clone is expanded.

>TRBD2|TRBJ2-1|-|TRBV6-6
TGTGCCAGCAGGCCGACTAGCGGGAGTTACAATGAGCAGTTCTTC
CASRPTSGSYNEQFF
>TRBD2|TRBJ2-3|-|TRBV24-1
TGTGCCACCAGTGATCCTAGCGGAGCTAGCACAGATACGCAGTATTTT
CATSDPSGASTDTQYF
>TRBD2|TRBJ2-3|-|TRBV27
TGTGCCAGCTGGGGCGGGGGTACGCAGTATTTT
CASWGGGTQYF
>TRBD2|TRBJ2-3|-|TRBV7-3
TGTGCCAGCAGCTTAGGAGGACTAGCGGGAGGCACAGATACGCAGTATTTT
CASSLGGLAGGTDTQYF
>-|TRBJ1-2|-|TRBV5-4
TGTGCCAGCAGCTTGGGGGTGGAGGTCTACACCTTC
CASSLGVEVYTF
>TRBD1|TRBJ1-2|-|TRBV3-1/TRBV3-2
TGTGCCAGCAGCCAAGATCCGGACAGGGGGCATGGCTACACCTTC
CASSQDPDRGHGYTF
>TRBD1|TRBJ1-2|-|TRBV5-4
TGTGCCAGCAGTACCGGGACAGGAGGGTATGGCTACACCTTC
CASSTGTGGYGYTF
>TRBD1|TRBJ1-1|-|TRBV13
TGTGCCAGCAGCCGATTCGGGACAGGGGGCACTGAAGCTTTCTTT
CASSRFGTGGTEAFF
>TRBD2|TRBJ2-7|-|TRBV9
TGTGCCAGCTCTCCGGCTAGCGGGAGCCACGAGCAGTACTTC
CASSPASGSHEQYF
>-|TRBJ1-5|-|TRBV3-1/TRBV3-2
TGTGCCAGCAGCCAAGATCTCTTCCCCAATCAGCCCCAGCATTTT
CASSQDLFPNQPQHF
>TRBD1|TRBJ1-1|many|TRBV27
TGTGCCAGCAGCGACAGGGTGAACACTGAAGCTTTCTTT
CASSDRVNTEAFF
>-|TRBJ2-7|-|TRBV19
TGTGCCAGTAGTATTCGGAGGGTATCGTCCTACGAGCAGTACTTC
CASSIRRVSSYEQYF
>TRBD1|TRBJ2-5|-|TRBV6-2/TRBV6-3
TGTGCCAGCAGTTACCCCGGGACAGGGGGACAAGAGACCCAGTACTTC
CASSYPGTGGQETQYF
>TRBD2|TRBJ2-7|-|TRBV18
TGTGCCAGCCGGGAAGCGGGAGGGAGTTACGAGCAGTACTTC
CASREAGGSYEQYF
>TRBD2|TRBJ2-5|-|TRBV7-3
TGTGCCAGCAGCTTAAACCCGGGAGGGGGAGAGACCCAGTACTTC
CASSLNPGGGETQYF
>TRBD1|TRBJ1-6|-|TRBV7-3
TGTGCCAGCAGCCTAGGACAGGATAATTCACCCCTCCACTTT
CASSLGQDNSPLHF
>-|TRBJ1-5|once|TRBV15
TGTGCCACCAGCACCAATAGCAATCAGCCCCAGCATTTT
CATSTNSNQPQHF
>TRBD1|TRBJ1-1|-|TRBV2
TGTGCCAGCAGGAGGGAGACAGGGGAGACTGAAGCTTTCTTT
CASRRETGETEAFF
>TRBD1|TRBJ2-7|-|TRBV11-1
TGTGCCAGCAGCGCAAACAGGGGGCCGGAATACGAGCAGTACTTC
CASSANRGPEYEQYF
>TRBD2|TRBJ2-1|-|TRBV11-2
TGTGCCAGCAGCTTTACTAGCGGGAGAGGGAATGAGCAGTTCTTC
CASSFTSGRGNEQFF
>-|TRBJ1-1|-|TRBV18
TGTGCCAGCTCACCACCTTCTCGGGCAGGGTTGTCTGAAGCTTTCTTT
CASSPPSRAGLSEAFF
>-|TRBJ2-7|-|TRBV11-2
TGTGCCAGCAGGCCCAGGGGAAACCTCTACGAGCAGTACTTC
CASRPRGNLYEQYF
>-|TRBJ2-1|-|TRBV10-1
TGCGCCAGCAGTACAGCTTTCTCCTACAATGAGCAGTTCTTC
CASSTAFSYNEQFF
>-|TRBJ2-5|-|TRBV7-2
TGTGCCAGCAGCTTATCCTACCAAGAGACCCAGTACTTC
CASSLSYQETQYF
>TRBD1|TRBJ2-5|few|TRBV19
TGTGCCAGTAGTCTCGGGACAGCAGCGAACCAAGAGACCCAGTACTTC
CASSLGTAANQETQYF
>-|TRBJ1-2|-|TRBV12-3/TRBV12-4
TGTGCCAGCAGTCGGGGGGGCTACACCTTC
CASSRGGYTF
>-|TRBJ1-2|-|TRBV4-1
TGCGCCAGCAGCCAAGTTCTTCCCCTCTACGGCTATGGCTACACCTTC
CASSQVLPLYGYGYTF
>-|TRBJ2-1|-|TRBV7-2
TGTGCCAGCAGCGAGTTCTACAATGAGCAGTTCTTC
CASSEFYNEQFF
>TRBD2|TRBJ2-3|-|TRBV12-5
TGTGCTAGTGGTTTGGGACTAGCGGCTAGCACAGATACGCAGTATTTT
CASGLGLAASTDTQYF
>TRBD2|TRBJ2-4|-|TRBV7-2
TGTGCCAGCAGCTCATATAGCGGGAGCAGGGCCAAAAACATTCAGTACTTC
CASSSYSGSRAKNIQYF
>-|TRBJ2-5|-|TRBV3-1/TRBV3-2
TGTGCCAGCAGCCAAGAGTCGAGCGGGCTGTACCAAGAGACCCAGTACTTC
CASSQESSGLYQETQYF
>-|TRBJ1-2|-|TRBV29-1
TGCAGCACTACCGGCCCCGGGGACTATGGCTACACCTTC
CSTTGPGDYGYTF
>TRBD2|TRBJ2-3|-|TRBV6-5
TGTGCCAGCAGTCCAATAGCGGGGGATACGCAGTATTTT
CASSPIAGDTQYF
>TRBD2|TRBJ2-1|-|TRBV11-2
TGTGCCAGCAGCCCCTCTAGCGGGAGGGCCCATGAGCAGTTCTTC
CASSPSSGRAHEQFF
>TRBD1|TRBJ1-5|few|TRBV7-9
TGTGCCAGCAGCTTAGGGGACAGAAACAATCAGCCCCAGCATTTT
CASSLGDRNNQPQHF
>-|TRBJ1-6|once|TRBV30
TGTGCCTGGAACAGGGAAAATAATTCACCCCTCCACTTT
CAWNRENNSPLHF
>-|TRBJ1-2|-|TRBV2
TGTGCCAGCAGTGAAAGGTCCAGGGTTGGCTACACCTTC
CASSERSRVGYTF
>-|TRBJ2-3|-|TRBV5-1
TGCGCCAGCAGCTTCGAGGCGAGCCGCACAGATACGCAGTATTTT
CASSFEASRTDTQYF
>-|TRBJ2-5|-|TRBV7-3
TGTGCCAGCAGCTTACGGGGGTCCGAGACCCAGTACTTC
CASSLRGSETQYF
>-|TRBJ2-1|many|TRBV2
TGTGCCAGCAGTGAAGGTGGAGGCCAGAATGAGCAGTTCTTC
CASSEGGGQNEQFF
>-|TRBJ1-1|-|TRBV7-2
TGTGCCAGCAGCTTAGTGACAGCAGCCTATAACATGAACACTGAAGCTTTCTTT
CASSLVTAAYNMNTEAFF
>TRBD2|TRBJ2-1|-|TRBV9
TGTGCCAGCAGCCCGACTAGCGGGGGGGGATACAATGAGCAGTTCTTC
CASSPTSGGGYNEQFF
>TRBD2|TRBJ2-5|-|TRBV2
TGTGCCAGCAGTGGTGGTAGCGGGAAAGAGACCCAGTACTTC
CASSGGSGKETQYF
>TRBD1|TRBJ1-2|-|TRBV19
TGTGCCAGTAGTATGGCAGGGGGCTATGGCTACACCTTC
CASSMAGGYGYTF
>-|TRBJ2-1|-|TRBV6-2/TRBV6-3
TGTGCCAGCAGTTATATCCAGAACAATGAGCAGTTCTTC
CASSYIQNNEQFF
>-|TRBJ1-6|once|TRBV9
TGTGCCAGCAGCGTAGGGCCCCTGGAGGGGCCCCTCCACTTT
CASSVGPLEGPLHF